The text below deals with one T cell receptor (beta chain). Its target is unknown. CD45RO-negative, CCR7-selected cells formed the naive CD8 fraction, which excluded terminally differentiated effector memory CD45RA+ cells. Libraries were prepared by immunoSEQ multiplex PCR; TCRdb keeps only in-frame clonotypes and omits some of them. The table records about 2.1 million clones, around 93% of them present only once. These data come from a study of shared clonotypes between healthy human individuals. Study summary: Used for every donor were three CD4 naive, three CD4 memory, two CD8 naive and one CD8 memory plate. Whole-study findings and limits: The generation probabilities recorded for non-shared clonotypes fell below those of clonotypes shared by all four donors. Genetic and exposure-history diversity was limited by the few donors.

The receptor was isolated from a young man in good health. Some clones in this sample may be carry-over from other donors' samples. Sequenced: naive CD8+ T cells from PBMCs.

Here the CDR3 DNA reads TGTGCCAGCAGTGAATGGGGACAGGGATTGGACACTGAAGCTTTCTTT. The encoded protein is CASSEWGQGLDTEAFF. This chain links TRBV6-1 with TRBJ1-1; TRBD1 aligns across 9 bases. V was clipped by 2 bases and J by 3 bases; unmatched bases: 7. There are 16 residues in the CDR3. CDR1 is MNHNS and CDR2 is SASEGT in the germline V gene.